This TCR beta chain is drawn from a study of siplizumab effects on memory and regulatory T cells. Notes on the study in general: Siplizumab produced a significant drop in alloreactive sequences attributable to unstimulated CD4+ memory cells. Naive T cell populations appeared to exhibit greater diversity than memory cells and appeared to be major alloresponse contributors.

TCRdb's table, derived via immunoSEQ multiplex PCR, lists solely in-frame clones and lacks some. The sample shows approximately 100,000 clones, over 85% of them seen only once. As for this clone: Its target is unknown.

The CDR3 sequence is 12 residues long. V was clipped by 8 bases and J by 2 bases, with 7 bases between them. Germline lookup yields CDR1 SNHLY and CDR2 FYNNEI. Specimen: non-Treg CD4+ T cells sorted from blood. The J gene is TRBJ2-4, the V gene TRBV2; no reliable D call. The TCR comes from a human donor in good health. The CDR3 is CASEMSKNIQYF. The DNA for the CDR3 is TGTGCCAGCGAGATGTCCAAAAACATTCAGTACTTC.